A selection of T cell receptor beta chains follows, all from one sample in a study of T cell repertoires in cytomegalovirus infection. TCRdb called the reads again in MiXCR, with one record for every CDR3 protein. The sample lists fewer than 350,000 distinct CDR3 sequences; roughly 29% were seen once. For these receptors, no antigen is known. The sample here was cultured PBMCs, taken from culture after CMV antigen stimulation. The origin of the receptors is a human donor in good health (CMV status not recorded). Some clones in this sample may be carry-over from other donors' samples. CDR3s include the opening cysteine and the closing phenylalanine or tryptophan. D genes are given only for firm matches. The size entry is marked missing in some rows and otherwise reads once, few, many or a size class.

J gene: TRBJ1-4; V gene: TRBV7-9; CDR3 length: 14; D gene: NA; clone size: NA; CDR3 DNA: TGTGCCAGCAGCCCTCGAAGTAGAAATGAAAAACTGTTTTTT; CDR3 protein: CASSPRSRNEKLFF
J gene: TRBJ2-3; V gene: TRBV9; CDR3 length: 17; D gene: TRBD2; clone size: NA; CDR3 DNA: TGTGCCAGCAGCGTAGGTCTAGCGGAGGGACCCACAGATACGCAGTATTTT; CDR3 protein: CASSVGLAEGPTDTQYF
J gene: TRBJ2-1; V gene: TRBV7-2; CDR3 length: 13; D gene: NA; clone size: many; CDR3 DNA: TGTGCCAGCAGCTTAGCAAGCGAGAATGAGCAGTTCTTC; CDR3 protein: CASSLASENEQFF
J gene: TRBJ1-2; V gene: TRBV6-5; CDR3 length: 18; D gene: NA; clone size: NA; CDR3 DNA: TGTGCCAGCAGTTACTCAAAATCAGGACGGCAATCTAACTATGGCTACACCTTC; CDR3 protein: CASSYSKSGRQSNYGYTF
J gene: TRBJ1-1; V gene: TRBV4-1; CDR3 length: 14; D gene: NA; clone size: few; CDR3 DNA: TGCGCCAGCAGCCAAGCCTTCAGGGACACTGAAGCTTTCTTT; CDR3 protein: CASSQAFRDTEAFF
J gene: TRBJ2-5; V gene: TRBV19; CDR3 length: 12; D gene: NA; clone size: NA; CDR3 DNA: TGTGCCAGTAGTATACTCGGAGAGACCCAGTACTTC; CDR3 protein: CASSILGETQYF
J gene: TRBJ2-7; V gene: TRBV4-2; CDR3 length: 16; D gene: NA; clone size: few; CDR3 DNA: TGTGCCAGCAGCCAAGATCAAGAGGGGCCGACCTACGAGCAGTACTTC; CDR3 protein: CASSQDQEGPTYEQYF
J gene: TRBJ2-1; V gene: TRBV7-4; CDR3 length: 14; D gene: NA; clone size: NA; CDR3 DNA: TGTGCCAGCAGCGCCGCGGGCGGGTACAATGAGCAGTTCTTC; CDR3 protein: CASSAAGGYNEQFF
J gene: TRBJ1-1; V gene: TRBV11-2; CDR3 length: 14; D gene: NA; clone size: NA; CDR3 DNA: TGTGCCAGCAGCTTTCTTTTTGGGGGAACTGAAGCTTTCTTT; CDR3 protein: CASSFLFGGTEAFF
J gene: TRBJ1-2; V gene: TRBV6-6; CDR3 length: 17; D gene: NA; clone size: few; CDR3 DNA: TGTGCCAGCAGTTACTCGACGAGGAGAGGGGGAACCTATGGCTACACCTTC; CDR3 protein: CASSYSTRRGGTYGYTF
J gene: TRBJ2-1; V gene: TRBV7-7; CDR3 length: 15; D gene: TRBD2; clone size: NA; CDR3 DNA: TGTGCTAGCAGCTTAAGAGCGGGAGTAGAGGATGTGCAGTTCTTC; CDR3 protein: CASSLRAGVEDVQFF
J gene: TRBJ2-2; V gene: TRBV19; CDR3 length: 16; D gene: TRBD2; clone size: few; CDR3 DNA: TGTGCCAGTACCTTTAGCGGGGGGGATAACACCGGGGAGCTGTTTTTT; CDR3 protein: CASTFSGGDNTGELFF
J gene: TRBJ1-6; V gene: TRBV5-6; CDR3 length: 16; D gene: TRBD1; clone size: NA; CDR3 DNA: TGTGCCAGCAGCTCGGGGACAGGGGTGTCTAATTCACCCCTCCACTTT; CDR3 protein: CASSSGTGVSNSPLHF
J gene: TRBJ1-4; V gene: TRBV7-8; CDR3 length: 15; D gene: NA; clone size: many; CDR3 DNA: TGTGCCAGCAGCAACATTGTCGGGAGTCACGGAAAACTGTTTTTT; CDR3 protein: CASSNIVGSHGKLFF
J gene: TRBJ2-3; V gene: TRBV7-9; CDR3 length: 18; D gene: NA; clone size: NA; CDR3 DNA: TGTGCCAGCAGCCAACCGGGACTGTCCACCTTGGCGGCAGATACGCAGTATTTT; CDR3 protein: CASSQPGLSTLAADTQYF
J gene: TRBJ1-5; V gene: TRBV7-2; CDR3 length: 13; D gene: NA; clone size: few; CDR3 DNA: TGTGCCAGCAGCCTAAAAGGGGGTCAGCCCCAGCATTTT; CDR3 protein: CASSLKGGQPQHF
J gene: TRBJ1-3; V gene: TRBV5-1; CDR3 length: 15; D gene: NA; clone size: NA; CDR3 DNA: TGCGCCAGCAGCGCCAGGTTCGAGGGGGGAAACACCATATATTTT; CDR3 protein: CASSARFEGGNTIYF
J gene: TRBJ2-5; V gene: TRBV2; CDR3 length: 14; D gene: TRBD2; clone size: many; CDR3 DNA: TGTGCCAGTATAAAAGCGGGAGGGATCGAGACCCAGTACTTC; CDR3 protein: CASIKAGGIETQYF
J gene: TRBJ1-5; V gene: TRBV10-1; CDR3 length: 14; D gene: NA; clone size: NA; CDR3 DNA: TGCGCCAAAATGACAGGATATAGCAATCAGCCCCAGCATTTT; CDR3 protein: CAKMTGYSNQPQHF
J gene: TRBJ2-7; V gene: TRBV7-9; CDR3 length: 13; D gene: NA; clone size: NA; CDR3 DNA: TGTGCCAGCAGCGGTAGCGGAGTCTACGAGCAGTACTTC; CDR3 protein: CASSGSGVYEQYF
J gene: TRBJ2-2; V gene: TRBV29-1; CDR3 length: 12; D gene: NA; clone size: NA; CDR3 DNA: TGCAGCGTTGAGAGTTCTGCCGGGGAGCTGTTTTTT; CDR3 protein: CSVESSAGELFF
J gene: TRBJ2-1; V gene: TRBV12-3/TRBV12-4; CDR3 length: 14; D gene: NA; clone size: NA; CDR3 DNA: TGTGCCAGCAGTTTGCTGGGGGCCTACAATGAGCAGTTCTTC; CDR3 protein: CASSLLGAYNEQFF
J gene: TRBJ2-4; V gene: TRBV28; CDR3 length: 18; D gene: TRBD2; clone size: NA; CDR3 DNA: TGTGCCAGCACCTATACTAGCGGGAGGGGTATTGCCAAAAACATTCAGTACTTC; CDR3 protein: CASTYTSGRGIAKNIQYF
J gene: TRBJ1-4; V gene: TRBV29-1; CDR3 length: 14; D gene: NA; clone size: NA; CDR3 DNA: TGCAGCGCCACCCGTACAGAGGTTAATGAAAAACTGTTTTTT; CDR3 protein: CSATRTEVNEKLFF
J gene: TRBJ2-5; V gene: TRBV7-2; CDR3 length: 13; D gene: NA; clone size: NA; CDR3 DNA: TGTGCCAGCAGCTACAATAGCCGGGAGACCCAGTACTTC; CDR3 protein: CASSYNSRETQYF
J gene: TRBJ2-1; V gene: TRBV12-5; CDR3 length: 14; D gene: NA; clone size: NA; CDR3 DNA: TGTGCTAGTGCCCCGGGACGATCGGACAATGAGCAGTTCTTC; CDR3 protein: CASAPGRSDNEQFF
J gene: TRBJ1-5; V gene: TRBV4-1; CDR3 length: 13; D gene: NA; clone size: NA; CDR3 DNA: TGCGCCAGCAGCCAAGATAAGGGTCAGCCCCAGCATTTT; CDR3 protein: CASSQDKGQPQHF
J gene: TRBJ1-1; V gene: TRBV12-3/TRBV12-4; CDR3 length: 15; D gene: NA; clone size: many; CDR3 DNA: TGTGCCAGCAGTCGGACCGGGACCGGGAACACTGAAGCTTTCTTT; CDR3 protein: CASSRTGTGNTEAFF
J gene: TRBJ2-7; V gene: TRBV7-3; CDR3 length: 15; D gene: TRBD1; clone size: few; CDR3 DNA: TGTGCCAGCAGCCCCGGACAGGGCCAATACCACGAGCAGTACTTC; CDR3 protein: CASSPGQGQYHEQYF
J gene: TRBJ2-1; V gene: TRBV24-1; CDR3 length: 13; D gene: NA; clone size: NA; CDR3 DNA: TGTGCCACCAGTGACCTCCTACGTAATGAGCAGTTCTTC; CDR3 protein: CATSDLLRNEQFF
J gene: TRBJ1-1; V gene: TRBV6-5; CDR3 length: 14; D gene: NA; clone size: NA; CDR3 DNA: TGTGCCAGCAGTTACTCGATGGCGAACACTGAAGCTTTCTTT; CDR3 protein: CASSYSMANTEAFF
J gene: TRBJ2-1; V gene: TRBV11-3; CDR3 length: 16; D gene: TRBD2; clone size: NA; CDR3 DNA: TGTGCCAGCAGCTTAGGCGGGACTAGCGGGATCCATGAGCAGTTCTTC; CDR3 protein: CASSLGGTSGIHEQFF
J gene: TRBJ2-1; V gene: TRBV19; CDR3 length: 16; D gene: TRBD2; clone size: NA; CDR3 DNA: TGTGCCAGTAGTATGCGGGGGGATCGACCGTACAATGAGCAGTTCTTC; CDR3 protein: CASSMRGDRPYNEQFF